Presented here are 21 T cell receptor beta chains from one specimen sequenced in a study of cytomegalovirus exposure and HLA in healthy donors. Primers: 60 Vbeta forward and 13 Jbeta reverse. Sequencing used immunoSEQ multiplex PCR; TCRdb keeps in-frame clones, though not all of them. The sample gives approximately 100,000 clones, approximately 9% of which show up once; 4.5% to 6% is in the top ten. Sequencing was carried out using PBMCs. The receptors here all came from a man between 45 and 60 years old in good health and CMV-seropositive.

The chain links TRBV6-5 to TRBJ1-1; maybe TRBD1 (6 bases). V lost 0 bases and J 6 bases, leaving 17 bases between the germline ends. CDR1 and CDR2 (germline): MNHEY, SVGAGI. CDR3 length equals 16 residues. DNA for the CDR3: TGTGCCAGCAGTTACTCATGGCCAGGGGTTAAACCTGAAGCTTTCTTT. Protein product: CASSYSWPGVKPEAFF.

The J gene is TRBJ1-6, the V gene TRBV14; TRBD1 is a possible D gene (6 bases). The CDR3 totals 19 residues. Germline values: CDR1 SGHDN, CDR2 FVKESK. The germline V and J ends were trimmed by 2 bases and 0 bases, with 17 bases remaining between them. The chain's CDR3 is CASSQCRDISLSYNSPLHF. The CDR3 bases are TGTGCCAGCAGCCAATGCCGGGACATTTCCCTCTCCTATAATTCACCCCTCCACTTT.

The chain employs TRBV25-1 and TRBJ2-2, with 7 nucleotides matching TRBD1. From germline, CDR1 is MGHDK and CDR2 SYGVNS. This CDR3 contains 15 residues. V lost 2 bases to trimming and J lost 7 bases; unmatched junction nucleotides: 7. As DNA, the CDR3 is TGTGCCAGCAGTGAAAAAGACAGGGAGAGCGGGGAGCTGTTTTTT. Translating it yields CASSEKDRESGELFF.

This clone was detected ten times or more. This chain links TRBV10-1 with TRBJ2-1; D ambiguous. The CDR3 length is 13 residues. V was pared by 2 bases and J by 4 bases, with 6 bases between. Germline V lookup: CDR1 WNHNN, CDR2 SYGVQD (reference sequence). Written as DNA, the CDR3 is TGCGCCAGCAGTGAGAGCCATTACAATGAGCAGTTCTTC. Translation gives CASSESHYNEQFF.

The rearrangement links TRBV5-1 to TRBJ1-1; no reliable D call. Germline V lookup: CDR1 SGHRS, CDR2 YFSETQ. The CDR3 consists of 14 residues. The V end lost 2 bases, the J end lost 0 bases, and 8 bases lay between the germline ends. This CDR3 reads CASSFSGMNTEAFF. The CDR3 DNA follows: TGCGCCAGCAGCTTCAGCGGCATGAACACTGAAGCTTTCTTT. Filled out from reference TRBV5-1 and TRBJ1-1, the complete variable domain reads KAGVTQTPRYLIKTRGQQVTLSCSPISGHRSVSWYQQTPGQGLQFLFEYFSETQRNKGNFPGRFSGRQFSNSRSEMNVSTLELGDSALYLCASSFSGMNTEAFFGQGTRLTVV.

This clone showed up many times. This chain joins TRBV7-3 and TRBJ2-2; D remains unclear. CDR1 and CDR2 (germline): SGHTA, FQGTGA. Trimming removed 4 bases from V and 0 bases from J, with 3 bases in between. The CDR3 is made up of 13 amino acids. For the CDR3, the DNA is TGTGCCAGCAGCTCTCCGAACACCGGGGAGCTGTTTTTT. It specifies CASSSPNTGELFF.

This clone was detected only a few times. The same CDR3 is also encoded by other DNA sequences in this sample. Here the CDR3 reads CASSEAGLAGEQFF. DNA for the CDR3: TGTGCCAGCAGTGAAGCTGGACTAGCAGGTGAGCAGTTCTTC. V is TRBV6-1 and J is TRBJ2-1; 8 nucleotides match TRBD2. CDR3 size: 14 residues. The V gene's germline CDR1 is MNHNS and CDR2 SASEGT. Trimming took 0 bases from V and 9 from J; bases not matched to a gene: 4.

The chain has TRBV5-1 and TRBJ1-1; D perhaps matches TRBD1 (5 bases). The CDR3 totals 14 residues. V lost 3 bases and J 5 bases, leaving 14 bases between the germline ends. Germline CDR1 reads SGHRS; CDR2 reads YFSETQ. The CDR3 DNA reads TGCGCCAGCAGCTCAGGCGGGGGATATACTGAAGCTTTCTTT. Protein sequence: CASSSGGGYTEAFF.

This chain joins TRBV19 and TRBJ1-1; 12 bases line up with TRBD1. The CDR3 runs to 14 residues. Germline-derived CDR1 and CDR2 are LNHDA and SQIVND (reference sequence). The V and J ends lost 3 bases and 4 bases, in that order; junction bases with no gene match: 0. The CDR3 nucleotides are TGTGCCAGTAGTATGGGACAGGGGGCCACTGAAGCTTTCTTT. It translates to CASSMGQGATEAFF.

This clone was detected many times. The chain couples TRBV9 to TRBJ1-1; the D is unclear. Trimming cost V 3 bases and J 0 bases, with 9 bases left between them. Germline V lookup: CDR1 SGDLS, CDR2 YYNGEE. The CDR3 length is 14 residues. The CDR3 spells CASSAQQLNTEAFF. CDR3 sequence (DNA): TGTGCCAGCAGCGCCCAACAGCTGAACACTGAAGCTTTCTTT.

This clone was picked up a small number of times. CDR3 bases: TGTGCCATCAGCCGAGCGGGAGCTGAAGAGACCCAGTACTTC. It is translated as CAISRAGAEETQYF. The V and J genes are TRBV10-3 and TRBJ2-5, with 8 bases fitting TRBD2. CDR3 length: 14 amino acids. The V and J ends lost 6 bases and 3 bases, in that order; junction bases with no gene match: 6. Germline CDR1 ENHRY, CDR2 SYGVKD.

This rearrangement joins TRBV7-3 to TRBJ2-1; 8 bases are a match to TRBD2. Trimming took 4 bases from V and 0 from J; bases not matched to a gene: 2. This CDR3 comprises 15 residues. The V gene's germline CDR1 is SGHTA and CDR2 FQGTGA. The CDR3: CASSSTSASYNEQFF. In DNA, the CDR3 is TGTGCCAGCAGCTCGACTAGCGCCTCCTACAATGAGCAGTTCTTC. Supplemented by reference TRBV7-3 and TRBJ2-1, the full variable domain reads GAGVSQTPSNKVTEKGKYVELRCDPISGHTALYWYRQSLGQGPEFLIYFQGTGAADDSGLPNDRFFAVRPEGSVSTLKIQRTERGDSAVYLCASSSTSASYNEQFFGPGTRLTVL.

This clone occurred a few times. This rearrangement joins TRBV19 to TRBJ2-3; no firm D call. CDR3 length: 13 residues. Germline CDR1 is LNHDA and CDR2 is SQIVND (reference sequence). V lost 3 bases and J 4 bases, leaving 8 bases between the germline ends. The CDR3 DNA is TGTGCCAGTAGTATCGGCGGAGCAGATACGCAGTATTTT. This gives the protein CASSIGGADTQYF.

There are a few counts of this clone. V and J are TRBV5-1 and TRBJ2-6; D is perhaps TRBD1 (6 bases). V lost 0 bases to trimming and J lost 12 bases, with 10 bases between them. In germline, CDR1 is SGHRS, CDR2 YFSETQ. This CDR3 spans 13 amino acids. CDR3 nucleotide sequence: TGCGCCAGCAGCTTGGAGGCGGACAGCGTCCTGACTTTC. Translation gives CASSLEADSVLTF. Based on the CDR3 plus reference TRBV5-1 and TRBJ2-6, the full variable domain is KAGVTQTPRYLIKTRGQQVTLSCSPISGHRSVSWYQQTPGQGLQFLFEYFSETQRNKGNFPGRFSGRQFSNSRSEMNVSTLELGDSALYLCASSLEADSVLTFGAGSRLTVL.

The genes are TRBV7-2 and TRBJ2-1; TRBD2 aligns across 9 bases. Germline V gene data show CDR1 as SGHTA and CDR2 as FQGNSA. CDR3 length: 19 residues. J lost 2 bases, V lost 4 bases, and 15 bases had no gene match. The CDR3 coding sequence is TGTGCCAGCAGCTCTCTAATGACTAGCGGTAAAAGCACCTACAATGAGCAGTTCTTC. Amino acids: CASSSLMTSGKSTYNEQFF.

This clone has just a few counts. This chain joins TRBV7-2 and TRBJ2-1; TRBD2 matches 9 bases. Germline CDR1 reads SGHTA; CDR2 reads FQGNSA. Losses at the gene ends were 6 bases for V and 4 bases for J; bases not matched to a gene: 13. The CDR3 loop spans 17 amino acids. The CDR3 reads CASSHRVSSGTYNEQFF. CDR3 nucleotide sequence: TGTGCCAGCAGTCATCGGGTTTCTAGCGGGACTTACAATGAGCAGTTCTTC. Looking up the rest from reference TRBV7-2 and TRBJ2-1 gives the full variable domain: GAGVSQSPSNKVTEKGKDVELRCDPISGHTALYWYRQSLGQGLEFLIYFQGNSAPDKSGLPSDRFSAERTGGSVSTLTIQRTQQEDSAVYLCASSHRVSSGTYNEQFFGPGTRLTVL.

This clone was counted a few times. CDR3 nucleotide sequence: TGTGCCAGCAGGGATACAGGCATGAACACTGAAGCTTTCTTT. This translates into CASRDTGMNTEAFF. This sequence joins TRBV6-1 and TRBJ1-1; tentatively, D is TRBD1 (5 bases). This CDR3 spans 14 amino acids. Germline CDR1 is MNHNS and CDR2 is SASEGT. Trimming stripped 6 bases from V and 0 bases from J, with 11 bases between.

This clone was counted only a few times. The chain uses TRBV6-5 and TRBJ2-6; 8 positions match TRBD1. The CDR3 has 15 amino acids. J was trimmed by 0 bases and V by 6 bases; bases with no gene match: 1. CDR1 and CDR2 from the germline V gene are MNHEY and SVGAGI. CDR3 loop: CASRTGASGANVLTF. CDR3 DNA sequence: TGTGCCAGCAGGACAGGGGCCTCTGGGGCCAACGTCCTGACTTTC.

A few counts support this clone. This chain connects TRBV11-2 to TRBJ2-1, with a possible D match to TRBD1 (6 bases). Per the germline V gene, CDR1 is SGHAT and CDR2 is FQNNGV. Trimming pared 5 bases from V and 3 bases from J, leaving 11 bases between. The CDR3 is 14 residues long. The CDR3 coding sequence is TGTGCCAGCAGCCCCCTGACAGGCTACAATGAGCAGTTCTTC. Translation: CASSPLTGYNEQFF.

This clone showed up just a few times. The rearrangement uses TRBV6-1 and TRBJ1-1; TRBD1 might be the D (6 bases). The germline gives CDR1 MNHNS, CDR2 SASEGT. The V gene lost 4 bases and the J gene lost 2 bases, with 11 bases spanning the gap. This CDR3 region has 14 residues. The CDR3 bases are TGTGCCAGCAGTGGCCGGGACACCAACACTGAAGCTTTCTTT. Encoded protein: CASSGRDTNTEAFF.

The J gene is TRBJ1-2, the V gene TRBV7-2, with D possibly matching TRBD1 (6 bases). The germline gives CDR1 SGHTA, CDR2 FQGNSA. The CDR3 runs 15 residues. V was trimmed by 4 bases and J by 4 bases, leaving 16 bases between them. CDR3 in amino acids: CASSSPRGGIYGYTF. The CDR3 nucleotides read TGTGCCAGCAGCTCCCCGAGGGGGGGCATCTATGGCTACACCTTC.